This T cell receptor (beta chain) is drawn from a study of CD8+CD57+ T cells in acquired aplastic anemia. Genomic DNA was employed as the template in profiling TCR beta VDJ and CDR3. TCRdb called the reads again in MiXCR, with one record for every CDR3 protein. Among approximately 150,000 distinct CDR3 sequences listed, 40% to 55% were seen once. An expansion of CD8+CD57+ cells by flow cytometry had been shown in patients chosen for sequencing. The V end was cut by 5 bases, the J end by 3 bases, with 8 bases between. The CDR3 totals 13 residues. In germline, CDR1 is LNHDA, CDR2 SQIVND (reference sequence). This clonotype was found a few times.

The chain employs TRBV19 and TRBJ1-5; a possible D gene is TRBD1 (5 bases). The sequence was collected from a human donor with aplastic anemia. The material sequenced was sorted CD4+, CD8+, or CD8+CD57+ T cells (not recorded which) from PBMCs. In nucleotides, the CDR3 is TGTGCCAGTAGTCCAGGGTCCAATCAGCCCCAGCATTTT. This gives the protein CASSPGSNQPQHF.